Detailed here is one T cell receptor beta chain. This specimen includes other DNA sequences encoding the same CDR3. This sample is drawn from a study of blood T cell repertoires in COVID-19. Study details: T cells, B-cell-depleted T cells, or PBMCs supplied cDNA or gDNA.

CDR1 MDHEN and CDR2 SYDVKM come from the germline V gene. The CDR3 has 12 residues. J was trimmed by 4 bases and V by 8 bases; bases with no gene match: 3. Produced via immunoSEQ multiplex PCR; TCRdb's table is partial and in-frame only. The profile shows some 99,000 clones, over 70% of them singletons. V gene TRBV28 combines with J gene TRBJ1-1; 8 nucleotides match TRBD1. Sequencing was performed on peripheral blood. This TCR derives from a woman at least 80 years old with acute or convalescent COVID-19. The CDR3 DNA reads TGTGCCAGCCGAACAGGGGGCACTGAAGCTTTCTTT. It yields the protein CASRTGGTEAFF.